These 3 T cell receptor beta chains originate from one sample sequenced in a study of T cell repertoires in cytomegalovirus infection. The antigens these receptors bind are not known. TCRdb independently ran MiXCR on the reads; one entry per CDR3 protein. The sample contains roughly 860,000 distinct CDR3 sequences, around a third of which appear only once. The sequencing here drew on cultured CD8+ T cells from PBMCs, taken from culture after CMV antigen stimulation. The receptors derive from a human donor in good health (CMV status not recorded). Some clones in this sample may be carry-over from other donors' samples.

The chain recombines TRBV6-5 with TRBJ2-1; 7 bases are a match to TRBD2. Germline CDR1 reads MNHEY; CDR2 reads SVGAGI. After removal of 5 bases from V and 2 bases from J, the junction contained 18 bases not matched to a gene. CDR3 length equals 19 residues. CDR3 amino acids: CASSPYSLISRETYNEQFF. In DNA form, the CDR3 reads TGTGCCAGCAGTCCATACTCTCTCATCTCGCGGGAGACCTACAATGAGCAGTTCTTC.

V usage is TRBV11-2 and J usage is TRBJ1-3; no clear D gene. This CDR3 has 14 residues. The germline V gene has CDR1 SGHAT and CDR2 FQNNGV. Trimming took off 3 bases at V and 2 bases at J, with 8 bases between the two ends. CDR3 nucleotides: TGTGCCAGCAGCTTTGGGAAGACTGGAAACACCATATATTTT. This gives the protein CASSFGKTGNTIYF.

This clonotype was detected only once. V gene TRBV10-2 combines with J gene TRBJ1-2, with 7 bases aligning to TRBD1. The CDR3 contains 14 residues. Trimming took 2 bases from V and 6 from J; bases not matched to a gene: 6. In germline, CDR1 is WSHSY, CDR2 SAAADI. CDR3 region: CASSERSRGNGYTF. CDR3 nucleotide sequence: TGCGCCAGCAGTGAGCGAAGCAGGGGGAATGGCTACACCTTC.